This record covers a single TCR beta chain. The CDR3 runs 13 residues. This record comes from a study of blood T cell repertoires in COVID-19. Overall study: Both acute and convalescent COVID-19 samples were obtained from the United States, Italy and Spain. Sources were T cells, B-cell-depleted T cells, or PBMCs; the material itself was cDNA or gDNA.

In the source study's methods: Amplification from reference gene primers served as the basis for estimated nucleated cell counts. Assay: immunoSEQ multiplex PCR; the TCRdb copy retains only in-frame clones and omits some. V and J calls and clone size are those listed in that table; D and trimming were worked out from the DNA. The top ten hold 2% to 2.5% of the sample, which has about 110,000 clones, roughly 88% seen once. This receptor was obtained from a human donor in a cohort sampled during active COVID-19. Sequencing used peripheral blood. The chain has TRBV1 and TRBJ2-2; TRBD2, the D gene given by the table, was not confirmed from the DNA. TRBV1 is a documented pseudogene. CDR3 amino acids: CTSRNGSPGELFF. CDR3 coding DNA: TGCACCAGCAGGAACGGGAGCCCCGGGGAGCTGTTTTTT.